This T cell receptor beta chain appears in the sequencing data of a study of T cell responses to AZD1222 COVID-19 vaccine. Study-wide context: Second-dose groups at about 4 or about 12 weeks were pooled. Study-level points and caveats: Variant regions that are unmutated are reportedly the target of nearly half of spike-specific TCRs. Just five or six AZD1222 recipients were seropositive at baseline. Regions 160-218 and 743-854 dominated among vaccine-associated CD4 TCRs spanning spike.

Profiling relied on immunoSEQ multiplex PCR, and the TCRdb table lists in-frame clones only, not all of them. The table lists over 95,000 clones, approximately 88% of them singletons. This CDR3 spans 14 amino acids. Germline V gives CDR1 SGHRS, CDR2 YFSETQ. With 5 bases clipped from V and 3 bases from J, the junction kept 7 bases outside the gene matches. As to this clone: Antigen specificity is unknown.

The TCR sequence derives from an adult in good health. This chain joins TRBV5-1 and TRBJ1-1; 7 positions agree with TRBD1. The source material was peripheral blood, sampled on day 0 of AZD1222 vaccination. The CDR3 loop reads CASRTGKWDTEAFF. The CDR3 DNA reads TGCGCCAGCAGGACAGGGAAATGGGACACTGAAGCTTTCTTT.